This is a list of T cell receptor beta chains from one sample in a study of blood T cell repertoires in COVID-19. Some clones are missing from TCRdb's copy, which holds only in-frame ones; the method was immunoSEQ multiplex PCR. The sample has roughly 50,000 clones, around 90% seen once. Sequencing was carried out using peripheral blood. These receptors all stem from a man older than 75 with acute or convalescent COVID-19. Both conserved end residues are part of each CDR3. Each record gives: V gene, J gene, clone size, D gene, CDR3 protein, CDR3 DNA. D genes are given only for firm matches. Clone size appears in some rows only: once, few, many, or a class for an expanded clone.

V gene: TRBV18
J gene: TRBJ2-7
clone size: NA
D gene: TRBD1
CDR3 protein: CASSPSPGGANEQYF
CDR3 DNA: TGTGCCAGCTCACCATCCCCAGGGGGCGCGAACGAGCAGTACTTC

V gene: TRBV3-1/TRBV3-2
J gene: TRBJ1-2
clone size: NA
D gene: NA
CDR3 protein: CASSQDQRAIGYTF
CDR3 DNA: TGTGCCAGCAGCCAAGACCAGAGGGCTATTGGCTACACCTTC

V gene: TRBV24-1
J gene: TRBJ2-7
clone size: once
D gene: NA
CDR3 protein: CATSDFGYEQYF
CDR3 DNA: TGTGCCACCAGTGATTTCGGCTACGAGCAGTACTTC

V gene: TRBV5-1
J gene: TRBJ1-1
clone size: NA
D gene: NA
CDR3 protein: CASSIQGPSNTEAFF
CDR3 DNA: TGCGCCAGCAGCATACAGGGACCCTCGAACACTGAAGCTTTCTTT

V gene: TRBV30
J gene: TRBJ2-7
clone size: NA
D gene: TRBD2
CDR3 protein: CASLAGGTYEQYF
CDR3 DNA: TGTGCCTCACTAGCGGGGGGTACGTACGAGCAGTACTTC

V gene: TRBV11-2
J gene: TRBJ1-6
clone size: NA
D gene: NA
CDR3 protein: CASRDEVPGESYNSPLHF
CDR3 DNA: TGTGCCAGCAGGGACGAGGTCCCCGGGGAATCCTATAATTCACCCCTCCACTTT

V gene: TRBV19
J gene: TRBJ1-5
clone size: NA
D gene: NA
CDR3 protein: CASSIDSGGGNQPQHF
CDR3 DNA: TGTGCCAGTAGTATCGATTCCGGGGGGGGCAATCAGCCCCAGCATTTT

V gene: TRBV6-5
J gene: TRBJ1-2
clone size: once
D gene: TRBD1
CDR3 protein: CASSGQGVVYGYTF
CDR3 DNA: TGTGCCAGCAGCGGACAGGGGGTGGTCTATGGCTACACCTTC

V gene: TRBV12-3/TRBV12-4
J gene: TRBJ1-2
clone size: NA
D gene: NA
CDR3 protein: CASSWGRGYGYTF
CDR3 DNA: TGTGCCAGCAGTTGGGGCAGGGGCTATGGCTACACCTTC

V gene: TRBV30
J gene: TRBJ1-4
clone size: NA
D gene: TRBD1
CDR3 protein: CAWNSNRGEKLFF
CDR3 DNA: TGTGCCTGGAACTCGAACAGGGGTGAAAAACTGTTTTTT